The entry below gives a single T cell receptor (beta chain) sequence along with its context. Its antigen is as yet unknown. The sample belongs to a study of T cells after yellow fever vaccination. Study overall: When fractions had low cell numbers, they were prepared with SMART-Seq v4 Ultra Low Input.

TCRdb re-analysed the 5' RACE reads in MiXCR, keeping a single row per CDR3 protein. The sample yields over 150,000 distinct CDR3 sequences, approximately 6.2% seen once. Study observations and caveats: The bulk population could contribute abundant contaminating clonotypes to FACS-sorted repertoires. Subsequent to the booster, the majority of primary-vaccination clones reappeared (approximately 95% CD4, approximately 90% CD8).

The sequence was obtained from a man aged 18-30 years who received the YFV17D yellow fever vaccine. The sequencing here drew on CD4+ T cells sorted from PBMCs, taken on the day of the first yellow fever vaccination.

This chain's CDR3 is CASSRGGTQFF. For the CDR3, the DNA is TGTGCCAGCAGTCGAGGGGGGACACAGTTCTTC. The chain has TRBV11-2 and TRBJ2-1; D is possibly TRBD1 or TRBD2 (6 bases each). CDR1 and CDR2 from the germline V gene are SGHAT and FQNNGV. This CDR3 has 11 residues. With 6 bases removed from V and 13 bases from J, the gap between germline ends came to 13 bases.